What follows are 32 T cell receptor beta chains derived from one specimen sequenced in a study of molecular identifiers for immune sequencing clone quantification (dated by TCRdb to about 2018). The library was generated by PCR. TCRdb shows the sequencer as NextSeq 500. TCRdb's own reprocessing of the public reads used fastp at Q25 and MiXCR and kept productive beta chains. A single entry per CDR3 protein holds the most common genes and DNA from its merged rows. The sample table contains more than 85,000 distinct CDR3 sequences; only one count was recorded for 36% of them. Clones ranked in the top ten supply roughly 4.2% of the sample. Sequenced sample: naive CD8+ T cells from blood, with Jurkat cell RNA spiked in. The cell subset or site label here, explained by the study, means: FACS-sorted CD8+CD4-CCR7+CD45RA+ naive T cells. The receptors shown here come from a human donor in good health. Some libraries in this study had Jurkat cell RNA spiked in.

This clonotype has only a few counts. The chain employs TRBV7-8 and TRBJ2-1, with unresolved D. In germline, CDR1 is SGHVS, CDR2 FQNEAQ. The V end lost 4 bases, the J end lost 9 bases, and 10 bases lay between the germline ends. The CDR3 loop spans 12 amino acids. CDR3 in DNA: TGTGCCAGCAGCTCTATCTTTCTTGAGCAGTTCTTC. Protein sequence: CASSSIFLEQFF.

In its sample, this clonotype was seen many times. The rearrangement joins TRBV28 to TRBJ2-3, with TRBD2 matching 9 bases. Trimming took 4 bases from V and 2 from J; bases not matched to a gene: 16. Germline CDR1 is MDHEN and CDR2 is SYDVKM. This CDR3 has 19 residues. The CDR3 here is CASSSLPGLREGPTDTQYF. CDR3 bases: TGTGCCAGCAGTTCACTCCCTGGACTGCGGGAGGGCCCCACAGATACGCAGTATTTT.

Concerning this clonotype: Being one base from a much bigger clone, this may be a read error. The chain joins TRBV7-2 to TRBJ2-7, with D possibly TRBD1 on 5 matching bases. Germline CDR1 is SGHTA and CDR2 is FQGNSA. V was shortened by 4 bases and J by 2 bases, with 12 bases between the two germline ends. This CDR3 contains 14 residues. CDR3 amino acids: CASSYYTGAYEQYF. The CDR3 bases are TGTGCCAGCAGCTATTATACAGGAGCCTACGAGCAGTACTTC.

The chain combines TRBV7-8 with TRBJ2-7, with 7 positions matching TRBD2. With V trimmed by 8 bases and J by 4 bases, 8 bases remained unmatched. Germline assignment: CDR1 SGHVS and CDR2 FQNEAQ. The CDR3 has 13 residues. This CDR3 reads CASAPQLAYEQYF. The CDR3, as DNA: TGTGCCAGCGCGCCCCAACTAGCGTACGAGCAGTACTTC.

Comments on this clonotype: An end of the junction differs from the germline gene, which may be a read error. This rearrangement joins TRBV27 to TRBJ2-7; 9 bases align to TRBD2. Germline assignment: CDR1 MNHEY and CDR2 SMNVEV (reference sequence). The CDR3 runs 14 residues. CDR3 sequence (DNA): TGTGCCTGCAGTTTTGCGGGAGGGGGCTACGAGCAGTACTTC. It yields the protein CACSFAGGGYEQYF.

The chain couples TRBV27 to TRBJ2-7, with 7 bases matching TRBD1. CDR1 MNHEY and CDR2 SMNVEV come from the germline V gene (reference sequence). V was clipped by 3 bases and J by 6 bases; unmatched bases: 11. The CDR3 loop spans 15 amino acids. As DNA, the CDR3 is TGTGCCAGCAGTTTCTTCCGGCAGGGGGTTGGCGAGCAGTACTTC. This sequence encodes CASSFFRQGVGEQYF.

The gene calls are TRBV27 and TRBJ2-3, with TRBD1 matching 9 bases. With 8 bases clipped from V and 0 bases from J, the junction kept 9 bases outside the gene matches. The CDR3 extends over 16 amino acids. Germline values: CDR1 MNHEY, CDR2 SMNVEV (reference sequence). The CDR3: CASHSYTGGSTDTQYF. The CDR3 coding sequence is TGTGCCAGCCACAGCTATACAGGGGGCAGCACAGATACGCAGTATTTT.

This clonotype occurred a few times. This rearrangement joins TRBV7-6 to TRBJ2-3; TRBD1 aligns across 8 bases. After removal of 1 base from V and 3 bases from J, the junction contained 6 bases not matched to a gene. Germline V gives CDR1 SGHVS, CDR2 FNYEAQ. The length of the CDR3 is 16 residues. The CDR3 DNA sequence: TGTGCCAGCAGCTTAGTCGGCAGGGGGCGGACAGATACGCAGTATTTT. It yields the protein CASSLVGRGRTDTQYF.

Note on this clonotype: A junction boundary mismatches the germline segment, possibly from a read error. The chain links TRBV7-7 to TRBJ2-1; a possible D gene is TRBD2 (5 bases). Looked up from germline, CDR1 is SSHAT and CDR2 is FNYEAQ (reference sequence). The CDR3 length is 15 residues. This chain's CDR3 is CASSLLGATYNEQFF. CDR3 nucleotide sequence: TGTGCTAGCAGCTTATTGGGAGCGACCTACAATGAGCAGTTCTTC.

This clonotype was seen at least ten times. The rearrangement joins TRBV12-3 or TRBV12-4 to TRBJ2-3, with D possibly being TRBD2 (6 bases). V was cut by 6 bases and J by 2 bases, with 18 bases left in between. This CDR3 comprises 16 residues. The CDR3 DNA sequence: TGTGCCAGCAGCCCCGAGGAGGGCCCCCACACAGATACGCAGTATTTT. As protein: CASSPEEGPHTDTQYF.

This sequence joins TRBV28 and TRBJ2-7; 8 bases fit TRBD1. This CDR3 is 15 amino acids long. CDR1 is MDHEN and CDR2 is SYDVKM in the germline V gene. The junction had 7 bases not matched to a gene; V was cut back by 6 bases and J by 0 bases. CDR3 nucleotides: TGTGCCAGCAGCCAACAGGGGGTATTCTCCTACGAGCAGTACTTC. Translating gives CASSQQGVFSYEQYF.

In regard to this clonotype: This may be a read error: a much more frequent sequence differs by one nucleotide. CDR3 coding DNA: TGTGCCAGCAGTTACCGGCTACTAGCGGGAGGAGCCGGGGAGCTGTTTTTT. This codes for CASSYRLLAGGAGELFF. The chain is built from TRBV6-6 and TRBJ2-2, with 12 bases fitting TRBD2. Looked up from germline, CDR1 is MNHNY and CDR2 is SVGAGI (reference sequence). This CDR3 region has 17 residues. With 2 bases clipped from V and 6 bases from J, the junction kept 7 bases outside the gene matches.

There are many counts of this clonotype. The chain is built from TRBV7-9 and TRBJ2-2; the D gene is possibly TRBD2 (5 bases). This CDR3 spans 15 amino acids. Trimming pared 5 bases from V and 4 bases from J, leaving 14 bases between. Germline V gene data show CDR1 as SEHNR and CDR2 as FQNEAQ (reference sequence). The CDR3 DNA is TGTGCCAGCAGCCACCTGAGGAGGTTCACCGGGGAGCTGTTTTTT. It encodes CASSHLRRFTGELFF.

This clonotype has only a few counts. The gene calls are TRBV7-6 and TRBJ2-7; D remains ambiguous. V was trimmed by 8 bases and J by 3 bases, leaving 11 bases between them. CDR3 size: 12 residues. CDR1 and CDR2 from the germline V gene are SGHVS and FNYEAQ. CDR3 in DNA: TGTGCCAGCTCTGATATAGGCTACGAGCAGTACTTC. Residues: CASSDIGYEQYF. Full variable domain (missing parts from reference TRBV7-6 and TRBJ2-7): GAGVSQSPRYKVTKRGQDVALRCDPISGHVSLYWYRQALGQGPEFLTYFNYEAQQDKSGLPNDRFSAERPEGSISTLTIQRTEQRDSAMYRCASSDIGYEQYFGPGTRLTVT.

In regard to this clonotype: Since the CDR3 does not end with the conserved phenylalanine or tryptophan, this likely comes from a read error. The rearrangement uses TRBV29-1 and TRBJ2-1, with a weak D call TRBD2 (5 bases). Germline CDR1 SQVTM, CDR2 ANQGSEA. V lost 3 bases and J 10 bases, leaving 7 bases between the germline ends. The CDR3 covers 10 residues. Here the CDR3 reads CSVEAGEQFS. DNA of the CDR3: TGCAGCGTTGAGGCGGGCGAGCAGTTCTCC.

The J gene is TRBJ2-7, the V gene TRBV28, with D tentatively TRBD1 (6 bases). The V gene's germline CDR1 is MDHEN and CDR2 SYDVKM. The CDR3 has 15 amino acids. The V gene lost 5 bases and the J gene lost 6 bases, with 20 bases spanning the gap. CDR3 nucleotides: TGTGCCAGCAGTCCATTACCCGACAGGCCCTTCGAGCAGTACTTC. Protein sequence: CASSPLPDRPFEQYF.

This clonotype was picked up many times. The V call is TRBV29-1, the J call TRBJ2-3; 10 bases are shared with TRBD2. In germline, CDR1 is SQVTM, CDR2 ANQGSEA. This CDR3 comprises 15 residues. V lost 6 bases and J lost 2; bases outside the gene matches: 8. CDR3 nucleotide sequence: TGCAGCGTCAGTTTTAGCGGGAGGCCCACAGATACGCAGTATTTT. This translates into CSVSFSGRPTDTQYF.

The V call is TRBV7-9, the J call TRBJ2-6; D is unresolved. V gave up 3 bases and J gave up 1 base, with 10 bases separating them. The germline gives CDR1 SEHNR, CDR2 FQNEAQ (reference sequence). The CDR3 has 16 residues. CDR3 in amino acids: CASSLATVSGANVLTF. As DNA, the CDR3 is TGTGCCAGCAGCTTGGCGACGGTTTCTGGGGCCAACGTCCTGACTTTC.

On this clonotype itself: A much more abundant neighbour one base away suggests this may be a read error. The chain links TRBV25-1 to TRBJ2-5; 8 bases agree with TRBD1. Per the germline V gene, CDR1 is MGHDK and CDR2 is SYGVNS. The CDR3 has 16 amino acids. CDR3 in amino acids: CASCDRTDRGEETQYF. As DNA, the CDR3 is TGTGCCAGCTGTGACCGAACCGACAGGGGCGAGGAGACCCAGTACTTC.

The J gene is TRBJ2-7, the V gene TRBV27; 7 bases match TRBD2. The CDR3 has 14 amino acids. The V gene's germline CDR1 is MNHEY and CDR2 SMNVEV (reference sequence). J gave up 0 bases and V 4 bases, and 3 bases lay outside the gene matches. The CDR3 protein is CASSWGGSSYEQYF. For the CDR3, the DNA is TGTGCCAGCAGTTGGGGAGGGAGCTCCTACGAGCAGTACTTC.

This clonotype was seen more than once but under ten times. Here the CDR3 omits its conserved ending phenylalanine or tryptophan, so a read error is the likely source. The chain is built from TRBV6-2 or TRBV6-3 and TRBJ1-5; no clear D gene. Germline values: CDR1 MNHEY, CDR2 SVGEGT. The CDR3 length is 14 residues. Trimming left V 0 bases short and J 4 bases short, with 7 bases between. For the CDR3, the DNA is TGTGCCAGCAGTTACTCGAGGCAAAATCAGCCCCAGCATATT. This translates into CASSYSRQNQPQHI.

This clonotype was seen at least ten times. The chain joins TRBV28 to TRBJ1-5; no firm D call. The CDR3 contains 15 residues. Deletions cut 2 bases from V and 3 bases from J, with 11 bases between. CDR1 is MDHEN, CDR2 SYDVKM, per germline. The DNA of the CDR3 is TGTGCCAGCAGTTTAGCCCAGGTAGCCAATCAGCCCCAGCATTTT. Protein: CASSLAQVANQPQHF.

Worth noting for this clonotype: The junction shows a germline mismatch at one end, possibly a read error. The V gene is TRBV12-3 or TRBV12-4, the J gene TRBJ2-2; TRBD1 matches 9 bases. This CDR3 spans 13 amino acids. CDR3: CASSLQGAGELLF. CDR3 nucleotide sequence: TGTGCCAGCAGTCTACAGGGGGCCGGGGAGCTGTTATTT.

Points on this clonotype: A clone one base away is much larger, so this may be a read error. V usage is TRBV6-2 or TRBV6-3 and J usage is TRBJ2-7; TRBD2 matches 8 bases. Trimming took 6 bases from V and 0 from J; bases not matched to a gene: 4. This CDR3 comprises 14 residues. CDR1 MNHEY and CDR2 SVGEGT come from the germline V gene. CDR3 sequence reads: CASSPLAVSYEQYF. The DNA of the CDR3 is TGTGCCAGCAGCCCACTAGCGGTCTCCTACGAGCAGTACTTC.

This clonotype was recorded many times. This rearrangement joins TRBV4-2 to TRBJ1-5; the D gene is possibly TRBD1 (5 bases). This CDR3 region has 14 residues. With 2 bases removed from V and 7 bases from J, the gap between germline ends came to 12 bases. Germline V gives CDR1 LGHNA, CDR2 YNFKEQ. The CDR3 sequence is CASSQFGHGQPQHF. The CDR3 DNA reads TGTGCCAGCAGCCAATTTGGACACGGACAGCCCCAGCATTTT.

This chain connects TRBV28 to TRBJ2-3, with 12 bases that match TRBD2. The V gene's germline CDR1 is MDHEN and CDR2 SYDVKM. The CDR3 has 16 residues. Germline trimming cut 7 bases from V and 5 bases from J; bases unmatched to any gene: 10. CDR3 sequence: CASMDPGLAGLDTQYF. The CDR3 nucleotides are TGTGCCAGCATGGATCCAGGACTAGCGGGATTAGATACGCAGTATTTT.

Of note for this clonotype: At one end, the junction sequence differs from germline, possibly due to a read error. This chain connects TRBV7-8 to TRBJ2-1; a weak D match, TRBD1 (6 bases). Germline V gene lookup returns CDR1 SGHVS and CDR2 FQNEAQ. The CDR3 has 15 residues. The CDR3 region has the DNA TGTGCCAGCAGCCCCCCCGGGACAAACTACAATGAGCAGATCTTC. Its translation is CASSPPGTNYNEQIF.

This clonotype occurred a few times. This chain connects TRBV2 to TRBJ2-3; TRBD2 matches at 10 bases. Germline V gene lookup returns CDR1 SNHLY and CDR2 FYNNEI. The V and J ends lost 9 bases and 3 bases, in that order; junction bases with no gene match: 6. The CDR3 runs 14 residues. CDR3 bases: TGTGCCAGGCGCGGGGGACTAGCGACAGATACGCAGTATTTT. Residues: CARRGGLATDTQYF. Full variable domain (outside the CDR3, taken from reference TRBV2 and TRBJ2-3): EPEVTQTPSHQVTQMGQEVILRCVPISNHLYFYWYRQILGQKVEFLVSFYNNEISEKSEIFDDQFSVERPDGSNFTLKIRSTKLEDSAMYFCARRGGLATDTQYFGPGTRLTVL.

CDR3 region: CASSSGFRRETQYF. The CDR3 DNA reads TGTGCCAGCAGTTCCGGATTTAGGCGGGAGACCCAGTACTTC. The genes are TRBV6-2 or TRBV6-3 and TRBJ2-5, with unresolved D. The CDR3 runs 14 residues. Germline V gives CDR1 MNHEY, CDR2 SVGEGT. V lost 4 bases, J lost 5 bases, and 14 bases lay in between.

This clonotype was detected only a few times. The V gene is TRBV5-4, the J gene TRBJ2-5; D tentatively fits TRBD1 or TRBD2 (5 bases each). Germline V gives CDR1 SGHNT, CDR2 YYREEE (reference sequence). The ends were cut back, 1 base at V and 2 bases at J, with 12 bases in the middle. CDR3 length: 15 amino acids. CDR3 DNA: TGTGCCAGCAGCTTGAGAGGGACGGCACAAGAGACCCAGTACTTC. Protein product: CASSLRGTAQETQYF.

The V call is TRBV7-9, the J call TRBJ2-7, with 9 bases matching TRBD2. This CDR3 is built from 14 residues. J gave up 3 bases and V 5 bases, and 5 bases lay outside the gene matches. Germline CDR1 and CDR2: SEHNR and FQNEAQ (reference sequence). The CDR3 sequence: CASSPISGSYEQYF. The CDR3 nucleotides read TGTGCCAGCAGCCCGATTAGCGGGAGCTACGAGCAGTACTTC.

The genes are TRBV7-9 and TRBJ2-7; D possibly corresponds to TRBD2 (6 bases). CDR3 length: 15 residues. Germline V CDR1 and CDR2: SEHNR, FQNEAQ (reference sequence). Trimming took 5 bases from V and 6 from J, leaving 20 bases between them. Written as DNA, the CDR3 is TGTGCCAGCAGCCCGACTAGTCTTCCAAGGGGCGAGCAGTACTTC. Translation gives CASSPTSLPRGEQYF.